Given below is one T cell receptor beta chain in context. These data belong to a study of blood T cell repertoires in COVID-19. Study as a whole: Specimens from acute and convalescent COVID-19 originated in the United States, Italy and Spain. T cells, B-cell-depleted T cells, or PBMCs supplied cDNA or gDNA.

Germline loops: CDR1 MNHEY, CDR2 SVGEGT. The V and J ends lost 6 bases and 8 bases, in that order; junction bases with no gene match: 7. The CDR3 sequence is 13 residues long. Authors' methods: Estimates of nucleated cell counts were drawn from the amplification of reference gene primers. Sequencing used immunoSEQ multiplex PCR; TCRdb keeps in-frame clones, though not all of them. That table supplies the V and J calls and clone size; D and trimming were determined from the DNA. This table holds approximately 200,000 clones, over 80% found once. This rearrangement joins TRBV6-2 or TRBV6-3 to TRBJ1-2, with 9 bases lining up with TRBD1. The sample taken for sequencing was peripheral blood. The TCR originated in a human donor in a cohort sampled during active COVID-19. The CDR3 sequence: CASSPGQGMGYTF. The CDR3 DNA reads as TGTGCCAGCAGCCCGGGACAGGGAATGGGCTACACCTTC.